Here is one T cell receptor beta chain with its context. What it binds is not known. Axillary draining lymph nodes of breast cancer patients supplied the node samples. This sample was included in a study of breast tumors, draining lymph nodes, adjacent tissues. General study points: Compared with basal-like, luminal-like tumors shared significantly more repertoire with nontumor tissue. The data were judged consistent with most tumor T cells coming from lymph node and expanding in tumor. That most tumor T cells come from lymph nodes remained unproven. Tumor TCR diversity was below lymph nodes but above nontumor tissue.

The CDR3 loop spans 15 amino acids. The V gene's germline CDR1 is KGHDR and CDR2 SFDVKD. V was pared by 5 bases and J by 0 bases, with 3 bases of the junction left unmatched. TCRdb re-derived calls from the multiplex PCR reads in MiXCR, one entry per CDR3 protein. The sample shows approximately 210,000 distinct CDR3 sequences, under 40% of them seen only once. The sequenced sample consisted of axillary lymph node tissue. The clonotype originates from a female donor with breast cancer. Some clones in this sample may be carry-over from other donors' samples. The rearrangement uses TRBV24-1 and TRBJ2-3, with 8 bases matching TRBD2. Here the CDR3 reads CATSVPSGSTDTQYF. The CDR3 nucleotides are TGTGCCACCAGTGTCCCTAGCGGGAGCACAGATACGCAGTATTTT.